A single sample is the source of the 10 T cell receptor beta chains below, sequenced in a study of blood T cell repertoires in COVID-19. Sequencing was performed with immunoSEQ multiplex PCR; in TCRdb, only in-frame clones are kept and a portion is missing. The data show 100,000 to 130,000 clones, around 88% seen once. The sequenced material came from peripheral blood. These receptors all stem from a man aged 45-65 years with active or convalescent COVID-19.

The table lists this clone with a count of one. The V gene is TRBV27, the J gene TRBJ2-1; TRBD2 aligns across 10 bases. V shed 6 bases, J shed 4 bases, and the junction held 6 bases outside the gene matches. The germline V gene has CDR1 MNHEY and CDR2 SMNVEV (reference sequence). The length of the CDR3 is 15 residues. This chain's CDR3 is CASSSAGGPYNEQFF. Written as DNA, the CDR3 is TGTGCCAGCAGCTCAGCGGGAGGGCCTTACAATGAGCAGTTCTTC.

The rearrangement uses TRBV27 and TRBJ1-4; no clear D gene. Germline CDR1 is MNHEY and CDR2 is SMNVEV (reference sequence). The V end lost 1 base, the J end lost 0 bases, and 9 bases lay between the germline ends. The CDR3 length is 16 residues. CDR3 amino acids: CASSLWAPPTNEKLFF. In nucleotides, the CDR3 is TGTGCCAGCAGTTTATGGGCCCCGCCAACTAATGAAAAACTGTTTTTT.

The V call is TRBV5-1, the J call TRBJ2-3, with a weak D call TRBD1 (5 bases). CDR3 size: 14 residues. Germline-derived CDR1 and CDR2 are SGHRS and YFSETQ. V was clipped by 4 bases and J by 4 bases, with 13 bases between them. This chain's CDR3 is CASSAGSLADTQYF. CDR3 DNA: TGCGCCAGCAGCGCAGGGTCTTTGGCAGATACGCAGTATTTT.

This chain joins TRBV5-4 and TRBJ1-2, with D tentatively TRBD1 (6 bases). Looked up from germline, CDR1 is SGHNT and CDR2 is YYREEE (reference sequence). V was pared by 3 bases and J by 5 bases, with 20 bases between. This CDR3 is built from 16 residues. CDR3 protein: CASSSPEQGQWYGYTF. The CDR3 coding sequence is TGTGCCAGCAGCTCACCTGAACAGGGCCAGTGGTATGGCTACACCTTC.

V usage is TRBV6-5 and J usage is TRBJ1-5; 7 bases map to TRBD1. V lost 6 bases to trimming and J lost 5 bases; unmatched junction nucleotides: 4. Germline V gives CDR1 MNHEY, CDR2 SVGAGI. The CDR3 has 13 amino acids. This chain's CDR3 is CASSLTGDQPQHF. The CDR3 coding sequence is TGTGCCAGCAGCTTAACAGGGGATCAGCCCCAGCATTTT.

This chain links TRBV19 with TRBJ1-3; D not certain. Germline V gene data show CDR1 as LNHDA and CDR2 as SQIVND (reference sequence). V dropped 5 bases and J dropped 0 bases, with 14 bases sitting between them. The CDR3 is 16 amino acids. The CDR3 protein is CASSEYGVSSGNTIYF. The CDR3 DNA is TGTGCCAGTAGTGAATACGGGGTCTCCTCTGGAAACACCATATATTTT.

V gene TRBV12-3 or TRBV12-4 combines with J gene TRBJ2-7, with 8 bases identical to TRBD1. The CDR3 spans 13 residues. Trimming cost V 4 bases and J 1 base; bases outside gene matches: 0. The CDR3, as DNA: TGTGCCAGCAGTTACAGGGGGTCCTACGAGCAGTACTTC. Its protein product is CASSYRGSYEQYF.

The chain uses TRBV28 and TRBJ2-7; unclear D gene. The V and J ends lost 4 bases and 2 bases respectively, with 15 bases between them. This CDR3 is 15 amino acids long. The germline CDR1 and CDR2 sequences are MDHEN and SYDVKM. CDR3 coding DNA: TGTGCCAGCAGTTCCGTCGCCGGCGGAACCTACGAGCAGTACTTC. Translating it yields CASSSVAGGTYEQYF.

This clone has just one count. This chain links TRBV7-9 with TRBJ2-7, with D uncertain. Germline loops: CDR1 SEHNR, CDR2 FQNEAQ (reference sequence). The germline V and J ends were trimmed by 2 bases and 5 bases, with 7 bases remaining between them. The CDR3 has 12 amino acids. The CDR3 DNA follows: TGTGCCAGCAGCTTACTATTGGACGAGCAGTACTTC. This sequence encodes CASSLLLDEQYF.

This sequence joins TRBV19 and TRBJ2-1, with 7 bases matching TRBD2. The J segment lost 5 bases and the V segment lost 6 bases, leaving 10 bases of the junction unmatched. The CDR3 runs 15 residues. From germline, CDR1 is LNHDA and CDR2 SQIVND (reference sequence). The CDR3 bases are TGTGCCAGTAGGAGAACTTGGACTAGTCACAATGAGCAGTTCTTC. This sequence encodes CASRRTWTSHNEQFF.